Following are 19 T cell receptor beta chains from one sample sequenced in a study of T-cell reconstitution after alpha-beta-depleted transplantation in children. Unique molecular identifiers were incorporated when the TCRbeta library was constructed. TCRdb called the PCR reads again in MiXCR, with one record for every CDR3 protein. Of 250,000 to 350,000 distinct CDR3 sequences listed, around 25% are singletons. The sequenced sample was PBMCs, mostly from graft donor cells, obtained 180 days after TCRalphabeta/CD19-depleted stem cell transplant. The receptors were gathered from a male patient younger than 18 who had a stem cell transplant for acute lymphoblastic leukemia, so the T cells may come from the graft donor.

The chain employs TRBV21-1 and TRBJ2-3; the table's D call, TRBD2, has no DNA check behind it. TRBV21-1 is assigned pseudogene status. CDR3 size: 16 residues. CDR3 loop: CASSNRTSGRTDTQYF. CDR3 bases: TGTGCCAGCAGCAACCGGACTAGCGGGAGGACAGATACGCAGTATTTT.

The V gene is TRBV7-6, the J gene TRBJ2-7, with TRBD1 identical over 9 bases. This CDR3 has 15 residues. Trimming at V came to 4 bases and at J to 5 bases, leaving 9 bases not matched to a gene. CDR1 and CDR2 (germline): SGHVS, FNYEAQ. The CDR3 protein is CASSSWTGVMNEQYF. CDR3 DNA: TGTGCCAGCAGCTCCTGGACAGGGGTTATGAACGAGCAGTACTTC.

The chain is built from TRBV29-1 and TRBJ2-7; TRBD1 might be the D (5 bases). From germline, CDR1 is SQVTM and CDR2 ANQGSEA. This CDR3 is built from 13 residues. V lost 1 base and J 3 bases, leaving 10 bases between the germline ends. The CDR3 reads CSVEVGQGYEQYF. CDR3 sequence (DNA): TGCAGCGTTGAAGTGGGGCAGGGCTACGAGCAGTACTTC.

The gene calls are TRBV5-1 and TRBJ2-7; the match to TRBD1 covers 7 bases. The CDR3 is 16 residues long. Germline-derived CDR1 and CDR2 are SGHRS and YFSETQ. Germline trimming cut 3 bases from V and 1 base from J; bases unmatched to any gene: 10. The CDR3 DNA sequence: TGCGCCAGCAGCTCCGGACAGGTAAAAAGGTCCTACGAGCAGTACTTC. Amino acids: CASSSGQVKRSYEQYF. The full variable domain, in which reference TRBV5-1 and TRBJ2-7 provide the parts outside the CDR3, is KAGVTQTPRYLIKTRGQQVTLSCSPISGHRSVSWYQQTPGQGLQFLFEYFSETQRNKGNFPGRFSGRQFSNSRSEMNVSTLELGDSALYLCASSSGQVKRSYEQYFGPGTRLTVT.

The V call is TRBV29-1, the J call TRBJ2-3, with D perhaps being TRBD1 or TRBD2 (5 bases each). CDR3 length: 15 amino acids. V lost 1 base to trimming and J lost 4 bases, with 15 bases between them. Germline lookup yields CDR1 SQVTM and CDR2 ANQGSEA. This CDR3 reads CSVEVGRSGPDTQYF. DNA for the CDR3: TGCAGCGTTGAAGTGGGCAGGTCGGGACCAGATACGCAGTATTTT.

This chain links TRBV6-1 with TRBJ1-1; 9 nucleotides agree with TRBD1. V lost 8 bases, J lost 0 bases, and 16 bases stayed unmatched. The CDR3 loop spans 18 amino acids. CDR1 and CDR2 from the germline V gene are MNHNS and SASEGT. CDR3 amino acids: CASSRRGPGQGLNTEAFF. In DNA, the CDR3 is TGTGCCAGCTCAAGACGGGGTCCGGGACAGGGCTTGAACACTGAAGCTTTCTTT.

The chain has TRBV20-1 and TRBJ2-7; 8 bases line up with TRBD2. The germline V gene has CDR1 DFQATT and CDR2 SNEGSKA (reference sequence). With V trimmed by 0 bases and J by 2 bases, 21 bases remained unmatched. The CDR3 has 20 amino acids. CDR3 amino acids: CSARDQNFRRTRGRTYEQYF. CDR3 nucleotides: TGCAGTGCTAGAGATCAAAATTTTCGGCGCACCCGCGGGAGGACCTACGAGCAGTACTTC.

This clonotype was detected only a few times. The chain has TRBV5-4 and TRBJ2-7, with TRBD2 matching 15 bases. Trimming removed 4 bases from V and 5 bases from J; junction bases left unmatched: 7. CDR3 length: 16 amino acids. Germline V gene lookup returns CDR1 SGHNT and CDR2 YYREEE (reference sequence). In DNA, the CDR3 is TGTGCCAGCAGCGGGACTAGCGGGAGGTTCCCCCACGAGCAGTACTTC. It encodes CASSGTSGRFPHEQYF.

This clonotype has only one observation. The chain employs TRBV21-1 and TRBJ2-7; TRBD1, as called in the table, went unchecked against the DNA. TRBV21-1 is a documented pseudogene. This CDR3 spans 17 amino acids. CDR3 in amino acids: CASSNRTGRFPTDEQYF. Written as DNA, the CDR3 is TGTGCCAGCAGCAACAGGACAGGGAGGTTTCCTACGGACGAGCAGTACTTC.

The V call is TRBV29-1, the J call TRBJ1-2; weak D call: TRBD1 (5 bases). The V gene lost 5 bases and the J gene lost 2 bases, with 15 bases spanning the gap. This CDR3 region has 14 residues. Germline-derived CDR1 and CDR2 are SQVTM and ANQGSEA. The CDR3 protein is CSVTKGTFNYGYTF. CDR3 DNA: TGCAGCGTTACTAAAGGGACCTTCAACTATGGCTACACCTTC.

The CDR3 nucleotides read TGTGCCAGCAGTTTTAGGCAGGGGGCGTCCTACGAGCAGTACTTC. Amino acids: CASSFRQGASYEQYF. This chain links TRBV27 with TRBJ2-7; 8 bases are a match to TRBD1. Germline V CDR1 and CDR2: MNHEY, SMNVEV (reference sequence). The CDR3 sequence is 15 residues long. Unmatched junction bases numbered 5, after V lost 3 bases and J lost 1 base.

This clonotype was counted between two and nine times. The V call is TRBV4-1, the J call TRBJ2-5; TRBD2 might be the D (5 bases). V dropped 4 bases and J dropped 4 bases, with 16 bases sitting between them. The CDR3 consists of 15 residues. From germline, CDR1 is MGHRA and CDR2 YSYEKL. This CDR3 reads CASSPEDGYRETQYF. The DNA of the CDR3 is TGCGCCAGCAGCCCGGAGGACGGGTATCGAGAGACCCAGTACTTC.

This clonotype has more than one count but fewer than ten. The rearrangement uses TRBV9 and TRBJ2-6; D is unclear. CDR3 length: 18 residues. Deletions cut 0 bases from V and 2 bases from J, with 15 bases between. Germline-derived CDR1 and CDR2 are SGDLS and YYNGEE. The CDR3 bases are TGTGCCAGCAGCGTAGGCGATTGGCCTCTTACTGGGGCCAACGTCCTGACTTTC. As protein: CASSVGDWPLTGANVLTF.

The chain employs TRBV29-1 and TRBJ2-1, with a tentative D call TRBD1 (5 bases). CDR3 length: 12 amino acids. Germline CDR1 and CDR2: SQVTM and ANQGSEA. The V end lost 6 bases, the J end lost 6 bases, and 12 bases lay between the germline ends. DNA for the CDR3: TGCAGCGTGGTAGGGGCGGCCAATGAGCAGTTCTTC. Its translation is CSVVGAANEQFF.

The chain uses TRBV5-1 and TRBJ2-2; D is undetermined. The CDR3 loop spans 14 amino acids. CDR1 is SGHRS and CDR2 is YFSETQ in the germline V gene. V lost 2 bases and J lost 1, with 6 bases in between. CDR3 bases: TGCGCCAGCAGCTTCCTAGGGAACACCGGGGAGCTGTTTTTT. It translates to CASSFLGNTGELFF.

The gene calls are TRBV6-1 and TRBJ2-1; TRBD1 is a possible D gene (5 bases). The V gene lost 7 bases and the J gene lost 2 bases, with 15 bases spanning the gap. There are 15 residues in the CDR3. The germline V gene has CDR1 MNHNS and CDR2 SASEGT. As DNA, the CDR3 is TGTGCCAGCAAAAGAACAGGCTGGCCCTACAATGAGCAGTTCTTC. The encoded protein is CASKRTGWPYNEQFF.

In DNA form, the CDR3 reads TGTGCCAGCAGTGACCTAGCGGGCACGTACTCCTACAATGAGCAGTTCTTC. It translates to CASSDLAGTYSYNEQFF. The gene calls are TRBV12-3 or TRBV12-4 and TRBJ2-1; 8 bases fit TRBD2. The CDR3 is 17 amino acids. The V and J ends lost 5 bases and 0 bases, in that order; junction bases with no gene match: 9.

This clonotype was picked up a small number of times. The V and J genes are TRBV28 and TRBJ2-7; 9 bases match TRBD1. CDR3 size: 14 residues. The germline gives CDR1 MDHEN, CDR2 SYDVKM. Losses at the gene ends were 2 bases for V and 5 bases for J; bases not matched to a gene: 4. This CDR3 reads CASSLLRTGDEQYF. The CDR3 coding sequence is TGTGCCAGCAGTTTACTCCGGACAGGGGACGAGCAGTACTTC. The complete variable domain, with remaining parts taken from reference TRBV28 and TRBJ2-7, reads DVKVTQSSRYLVKRTGEKVFLECVQDMDHENMFWYRQDPGLGLRLIYFSYDVKMKEKGDIPEGYSVSREKKERFSLILESASTNQTSMYLCASSLLRTGDEQYFGPGTRLTVT.

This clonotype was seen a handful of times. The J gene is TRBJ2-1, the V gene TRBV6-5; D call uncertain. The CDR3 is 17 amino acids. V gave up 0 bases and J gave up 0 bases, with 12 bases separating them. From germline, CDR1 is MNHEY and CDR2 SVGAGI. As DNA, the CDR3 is TGTGCCAGCAGTTACTCGAACGGCAGAAGCTCCTACAATGAGCAGTTCTTC. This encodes CASSYSNGRSSYNEQFF.